At least ten counts were recorded for the clone carrying this T cell receptor (beta chain). Antigen: not known. Graves' hyperthyroidism showing no ophthalmopathy progression within 18 months was considered stable. The data belong to a study of T cells in Graves' hyperthyroidism and ophthalmopathy. Overall study context: Blood was drawn when the patient was first diagnosed and still untreated. Study-level points and caveats: Ophthalmopathy stood apart from stable hyperthyroidism in a 13 V-J model. Blood also showed most of the thyroid clonotypes that were expanded above 0.001.

The CDR3 covers 15 residues. The ends lost 5 bases at V and 7 bases at J; junction bases unmatched: 13. Germline CDR1 is PRHDT and CDR2 is FYEKMQ (reference sequence). Authors of the study amplified TCR beta CDR3 regions from RNA transcripts. In the first-round RT-PCR of the TCR CDR3, the HTBI primer set was used. MiXCR was run by TCRdb on the multiplex PCR reads, yielding one entry per CDR3 protein. Of 350,000 to 450,000 distinct CDR3 sequences in the sample, 11% to 15% were seen once. This chain connects TRBV13 to TRBJ2-7; 8 positions match TRBD1. The receptor comes from a woman in her fifties or sixties with Graves' hyperthyroidism. Sequencing input: blood. The CDR3 protein is CASSVTTGVVREQYF. CDR3 DNA sequence: TGTGCCAGCAGCGTAACGACAGGGGTTGTACGGGAGCAGTACTTC.